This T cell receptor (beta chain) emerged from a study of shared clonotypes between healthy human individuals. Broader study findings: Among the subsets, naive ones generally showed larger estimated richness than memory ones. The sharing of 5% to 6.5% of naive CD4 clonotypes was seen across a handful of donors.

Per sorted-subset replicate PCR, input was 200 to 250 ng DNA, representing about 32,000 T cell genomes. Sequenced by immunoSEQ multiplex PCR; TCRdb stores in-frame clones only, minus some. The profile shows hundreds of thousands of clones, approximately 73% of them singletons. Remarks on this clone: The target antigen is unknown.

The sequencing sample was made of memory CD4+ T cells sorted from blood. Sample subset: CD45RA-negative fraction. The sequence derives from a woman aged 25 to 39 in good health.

CDR3 nucleotide sequence: TGCGCCAGCAGCTTGGTTCAAGGGAGTATGGAGACCCAGTACTTC. Translating gives CASSLVQGSMETQYF. The chain employs TRBV5-1 and TRBJ2-5; D might be TRBD2 (5 bases). V lost 0 bases and J lost 5, with 14 bases in between. The CDR3 loop spans 15 amino acids. CDR1 is SGHRS, CDR2 YFSETQ, per germline. The full variable domain, completed using reference TRBV5-1 and TRBJ2-5, is KAGVTQTPRYLIKTRGQQVTLSCSPISGHRSVSWYQQTPGQGLQFLFEYFSETQRNKGNFPGRFSGRQFSNSRSEMNVSTLELGDSALYLCASSLVQGSMETQYFGPGTRLLVL.